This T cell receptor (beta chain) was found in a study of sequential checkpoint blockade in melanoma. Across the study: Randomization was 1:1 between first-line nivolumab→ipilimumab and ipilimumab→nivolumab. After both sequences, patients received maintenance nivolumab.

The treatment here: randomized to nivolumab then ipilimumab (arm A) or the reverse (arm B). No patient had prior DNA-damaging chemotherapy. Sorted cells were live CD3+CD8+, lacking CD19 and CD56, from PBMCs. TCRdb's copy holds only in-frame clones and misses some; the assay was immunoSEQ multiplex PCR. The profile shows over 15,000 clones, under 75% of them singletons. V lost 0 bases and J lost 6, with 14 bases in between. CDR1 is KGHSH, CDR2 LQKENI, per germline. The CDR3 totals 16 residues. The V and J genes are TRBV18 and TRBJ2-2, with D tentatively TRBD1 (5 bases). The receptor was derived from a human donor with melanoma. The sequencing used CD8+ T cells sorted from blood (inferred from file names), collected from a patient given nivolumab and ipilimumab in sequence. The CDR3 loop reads CASSPPRGSGSGELFF. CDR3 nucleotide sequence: TGTGCCAGCTCACCACCAAGGGGAAGTGGGTCCGGGGAGCTGTTTTTT.